The 21 T cell receptor beta chains below were found in one sample sequenced in a study of CD8 T cells in Susac syndrome. Reverse transcription of 0.5 to 1 ug RNA was performed with random hexamers. TCRdb reprocessed the immunoSEQ multiplex PCR reads with MiXCR, giving one entry per CDR3 protein. The sample lists just over 300,000 distinct CDR3 sequences; about 90% were seen once. The specimen was CD4+ T cells from PBMCs. The receptors shown here come from a human donor with multiple sclerosis.

The chain couples TRBV6-2 or TRBV6-3 to TRBJ2-3; D remains ambiguous. V lost 5 bases to trimming and J lost 1 base, with 10 bases between them. The CDR3 is made up of 14 amino acids. Germline V CDR1 and CDR2: MNHEY, SVGEGT. CDR3 loop: CASSPLVGTDTQYF. The DNA of the CDR3 is TGTGCCAGCAGTCCGTTGGTCGGCACAGATACGCAGTATTTT.

V is TRBV2 and J is TRBJ1-1; D is uncertain. CDR3 length: 12 amino acids. The germline CDR1 and CDR2 sequences are SNHLY and FYNNEI. Trimming shortened V by 8 bases and J by 7 bases, and 14 bases separated the two germline ends. CDR3: CASEETRSEAFF. In nucleotides, the CDR3 is TGTGCCAGCGAGGAGACCCGCAGTGAAGCTTTCTTT.

V gene TRBV29-1 combines with J gene TRBJ1-1; 9 nucleotides line up with TRBD1. This CDR3 has 13 amino acids. The germline V gene encodes CDR1 SQVTM and CDR2 ANQGSEA. V dropped 6 bases and J dropped 1; count of bases not matched to a gene: 3. As DNA, the CDR3 is TGCAGCGTCCTACAGGGGGCGAACACTGAAGCTTTCTTT. Residues: CSVLQGANTEAFF.

The genes are TRBV7-2 and TRBJ2-3; D not resolved. Germline V gene lookup returns CDR1 SGHTA and CDR2 FQGNSA. The CDR3 is 14 amino acids. V was trimmed by 5 bases and J by 4 bases, leaving 13 bases between them. The CDR3 bases are TGTGCCAGCAGCCCGGACCCAATCCCAGATACGCAGTATTTT. Translating gives CASSPDPIPDTQYF.

This rearrangement joins TRBV20-1 to TRBJ1-2; no reliable D call. The CDR3 contains 13 residues. Trimming left V 3 bases short and J 8 bases short, with 16 bases between. From germline, CDR1 is DFQATT and CDR2 SNEGSKA (reference sequence). CDR3 nucleotides: TGCAGTGCTAGTTATGGGCCCTTAGGGGGCTACACCTTC. Protein product: CSASYGPLGGYTF.

The chain is built from TRBV12-3 or TRBV12-4 and TRBJ1-4; D is ambiguous. V was shortened by 5 bases and J by 13 bases, with 14 bases between the two germline ends. The CDR3 length is 12 residues. CDR3 nucleotides: TGTGCCAGCAGTGCCAGGTTCGGAGGACTGTTTTTT. Its protein is CASSARFGGLFF.

In this sample, this clonotype turned up once. The chain uses TRBV7-2 and TRBJ1-5; 10 positions agree with TRBD1. Germline V CDR1 and CDR2: SGHTA, FQGNSA. The CDR3 contains 15 residues. The ends lost 5 bases at V and 6 bases at J; junction bases unmatched: 7. CDR3 nucleotide sequence: TGTGCCAGCAGCCGGGACAGGGGTAGCGGTCAGCCCCAGCATTTT. This encodes CASSRDRGSGQPQHF.

This chain joins TRBV20-1 and TRBJ2-1, with a tentative D call TRBD1 (5 bases). The CDR3 loop spans 17 amino acids. From germline, CDR1 is DFQATT and CDR2 SNEGSKA (reference sequence). Trimming removed 0 bases at V and 8 bases at J, with 23 bases between. CDR3 DNA: TGCAGTGCTAGAGATGCAGGGCTCTACAGTCGTGGCGATGAGCAGTTCTTC. As protein: CSARDAGLYSRGDEQFF.

This clonotype was picked up one time. J is TRBJ2-1 and V is TRBV9; tentatively, D is TRBD2 (6 bases). Looked up from germline, CDR1 is SGDLS and CDR2 is YYNGEE. The V gene lost 0 bases and the J gene lost 4 bases, with 8 bases spanning the gap. This CDR3 is 14 amino acids long. The CDR3 region has the DNA TGTGCCAGCAGCGTAGGTAGCGGTTACAATGAGCAGTTCTTC. Protein: CASSVGSGYNEQFF.

The rearrangement uses TRBV5-1 and TRBJ2-2, with D tentatively TRBD1 (7 bases). The CDR3 extends over 20 amino acids. Germline V gene sequence: CDR1 SGHRS, CDR2 YFSETQ. The ends were cut back, 0 bases at V and 1 base at J, with 22 bases in the middle. For the CDR3, the DNA is TGCGCCAGCAGCTTGGAAAAAGGTGACAGGGAGGTTTGGAACACCGGGGAGCTGTTTTTT. Protein sequence: CASSLEKGDREVWNTGELFF.

This clonotype has only one observation. The V gene is TRBV27, the J gene TRBJ2-5, with D perhaps TRBD1 (6 bases). Trimming stripped 5 bases from V and 1 base from J, with 11 bases between. In germline, CDR1 is MNHEY, CDR2 SMNVEV (reference sequence). This CDR3 is 14 amino acids long. CDR3 sequence (DNA): TGTGCCAGCAGTGACCGGGACATCCAAGAGACCCAGTACTTC. It is translated as CASSDRDIQETQYF.

The rearrangement uses TRBV25-1 and TRBJ1-1; possibly TRBD1 for D (5 bases). The V and J ends lost 5 bases and 8 bases respectively, with 18 bases between them. Per the germline V gene, CDR1 is MGHDK and CDR2 is SYGVNS. There are 14 residues in the CDR3. The CDR3 nucleotides read TGTGCCAGCAGTAAATCCCGCCAGGGTGGGGAAGCTTTCTTT. Translation gives CASSKSRQGGEAFF. The full variable domain, completed using reference TRBV25-1 and TRBJ1-1, is EADIYQTPRYLVIGTGKKITLECSQTMGHDKMYWYQQDPGMELHLIHYSYGVNSTEKGDLSSESTVSRIRTEHFPLTLESARPSHTSQYLCASSKSRQGGEAFFGQGTRLTVV.

In DNA form, the CDR3 reads TGCGCCAGCAGCTTGTGGGACACGACCGGGGAGCTGTTTTTT. This translates into CASSLWDTTGELFF. V and J are TRBV5-1 and TRBJ2-2; the D gene is possibly TRBD1 (6 bases). The CDR3 runs to 14 residues. V lost 1 base and J 5 bases, leaving 9 bases between the germline ends. Germline CDR1 SGHRS, CDR2 YFSETQ.

The sample holds one count of this clonotype. This chain connects TRBV20-1 to TRBJ2-5, with unresolved D. Trimming removed 5 bases at V and 5 bases at J, with 15 bases between. CDR1 DFQATT and CDR2 SNEGSKA come from the germline V gene (reference sequence). The CDR3 totals 13 residues. CDR3 residues: CSAPTVVGETQYF. The CDR3 coding sequence is TGCAGTGCTCCGACCGTGGTAGGGGAGACCCAGTACTTC.

This clonotype was picked up one time. This chain joins TRBV12-3 or TRBV12-4 and TRBJ1-2, with D possibly matching TRBD1 (6 bases). Trimming stripped 5 bases from V and 8 bases from J, with 15 bases between. The length of the CDR3 is 13 residues. The DNA of the CDR3 is TGTGCCAGCAGTGGACAGACACCTCGAGGCTACACCTTC. Amino acids: CASSGQTPRGYTF.

The chain uses TRBV12-3 or TRBV12-4 and TRBJ2-2, with 10 bases lining up with TRBD2. The CDR3 is made up of 18 amino acids. J lost 7 bases, V lost 3 bases, and 14 bases had no gene match. CDR3 residues: CASSFSASGRNVVGELFF. In nucleotides, the CDR3 is TGTGCCAGCAGTTTTTCAGCTAGCGGGAGAAACGTTGTCGGGGAGCTGTTTTTT.

This chain joins TRBV14 and TRBJ1-2; the D is unclear. This CDR3 spans 15 amino acids. The germline CDR1 and CDR2 sequences are SGHDN and FVKESK. V lost 3 bases, J lost 5 bases, and 16 bases lay in between. The CDR3 protein is CASSQGTALGYGYTF. The DNA of the CDR3 is TGTGCCAGCAGCCAGGGAACAGCCCTTGGGTATGGCTACACCTTC. The whole variable domain, filled in from reference TRBV14 and TRBJ1-2, reads EAGVTQFPSHSVIEKGQTVTLRCDPISGHDNLYWYRRVMGKEIKFLLHFVKESKQDESGMPNNRFLAERTGGTYSTLKVQPAELEDSGVYFCASSQGTALGYGYTFGSGTRLTVV.

The chain has TRBV19 and TRBJ1-1; D unresolved. The CDR3 consists of 13 residues. The V gene's germline CDR1 is LNHDA and CDR2 SQIVND (reference sequence). Trimming cost V 5 bases and J 0 bases, with 7 bases left between them. In nucleotides, the CDR3 is TGTGCCAGTAGTCAGCTCATGAACACTGAAGCTTTCTTT. It specifies CASSQLMNTEAFF.

This clonotype was seen only once. This chain joins TRBV5-1 and TRBJ2-7; possibly TRBD1 for D (6 bases). The germline CDR1 and CDR2 sequences are SGHRS and YFSETQ. CDR3 length equals 13 residues. Trimming stripped 4 bases from V and 2 bases from J, with 10 bases between. CDR3 in DNA: TGCGCCAGCAGCGAACAGGGTCCCTACGAGCAGTACTTC. Its protein is CASSEQGPYEQYF.

The chain carries TRBV19 and TRBJ1-1; no clear D. Trimming stripped 4 bases from V and 4 bases from J, with 13 bases between. Germline CDR1 and CDR2: LNHDA and SQIVND (reference sequence). CDR3 length equals 14 residues. CDR3 sequence reads: CASSTLAVATEAFF. The CDR3 nucleotides read TGTGCCAGTAGTACTCTCGCGGTGGCCACTGAAGCTTTCTTT.

The chain uses TRBV27 and TRBJ2-1; perhaps TRBD2 as D (5 bases). Germline CDR1 reads MNHEY; CDR2 reads SMNVEV (reference sequence). The CDR3 is 13 residues long. Trimming removed 4 bases at V and 6 bases at J, with 10 bases between. The CDR3: CASSSLAGNEQFF. Written as DNA, the CDR3 is TGTGCCAGCAGTTCCTTGGCGGGCAATGAGCAGTTCTTC.